This TCR beta chain originates from a study of T cells in Graves' hyperthyroidism and ophthalmopathy. This clonotype was detected many times. The TCR beta CDR3 regions underwent amplification using RNA transcripts as the source. The HTBI set primed first-round TCR CDR3 RT-PCR. MiXCR, applied by TCRdb to the multiplex PCR reads, yields one record per CDR3 protein. The sample lists about 540,000 distinct CDR3 sequences; more than 45% were seen once. This CDR3 has 17 residues. Germline CDR1 is LGHDT and CDR2 is YNNKEL (reference sequence). With 2 bases clipped from V and 0 bases from J, the junction kept 1 base outside the gene matches.

The gene calls are TRBV3-1 and TRBJ2-6, with TRBD1 identical over 10 bases. The sequenced sample consisted of peripheral blood or thyroid tissue (not recorded which). This sequence was found in a woman aged 18-29 years with Graves' hyperthyroidism. The CDR3: CASSQRTGGSGANVLTF. The CDR3 DNA reads as TGTGCCAGCAGCCAACGGACAGGGGGCTCTGGGGCCAACGTCCTGACTTTC.